This T cell receptor (beta chain) was recovered during a study of cytomegalovirus exposure and HLA in healthy donors. Study findings and constraints: In vitro data verified three CMV-associated chains as specific for CMV antigens.

The V gene's germline CDR1 is SEHNR and CDR2 FQNEAQ (reference sequence). The CDR3 runs 15 residues. The J segment lost 5 bases and the V segment lost 5 bases, leaving 6 bases of the junction unmatched. As for this clone: What it recognizes is unknown.

The data were produced by immunoSEQ multiplex PCR, yet TCRdb's version contains in-frame clones alone and is incomplete. The table includes about 220,000 clones, about nine tenths detected once. This TCR was recovered from a woman aged 18-29 years in good health and CMV-seronegative. The chain combines TRBV7-9 with TRBJ2-4, with 10 bases matching TRBD1. The sequencing sample was made of PBMCs. The CDR3: CASSPGTGAQNIQYF. In nucleotides, the CDR3 is TGTGCCAGCAGCCCCGGGACAGGGGCCCAAAACATTCAGTACTTC.